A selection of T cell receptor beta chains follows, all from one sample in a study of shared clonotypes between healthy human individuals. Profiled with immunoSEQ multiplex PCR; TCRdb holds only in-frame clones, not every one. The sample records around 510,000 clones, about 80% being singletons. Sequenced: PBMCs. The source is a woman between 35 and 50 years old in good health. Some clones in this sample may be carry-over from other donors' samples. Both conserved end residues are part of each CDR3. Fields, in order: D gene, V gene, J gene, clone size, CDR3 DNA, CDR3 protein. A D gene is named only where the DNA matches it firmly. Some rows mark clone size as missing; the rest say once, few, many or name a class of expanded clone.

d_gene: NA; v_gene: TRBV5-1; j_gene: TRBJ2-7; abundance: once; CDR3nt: TGCGCCAGCAGCTTGGGGGAGGTCCACGAGCAGTACTTC; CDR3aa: CASSLGEVHEQYF
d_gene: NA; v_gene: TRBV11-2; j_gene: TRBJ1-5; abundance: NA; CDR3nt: TGTGCCAGCAGCACGGCGGGATTTTCTGGTCAGCCCCAGCATTTT; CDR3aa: CASSTAGFSGQPQHF
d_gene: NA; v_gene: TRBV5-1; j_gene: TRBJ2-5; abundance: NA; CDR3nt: TGCGCCAGCAGCTTCTGGGGTGATCAAGAGACCCAGTACTTC; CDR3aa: CASSFWGDQETQYF
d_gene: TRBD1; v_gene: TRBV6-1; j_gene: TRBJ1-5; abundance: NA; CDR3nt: TGTGCCAGCAGTGAAGCGGGGACAGAATATTATCCCCAGCATTTT; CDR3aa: CASSEAGTEYYPQHF
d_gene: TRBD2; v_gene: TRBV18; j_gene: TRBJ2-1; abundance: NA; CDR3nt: TGTGCCAGCTCACCTCCGTCGGGGGGGCTAGGCAATGAGCAGTTCTTC; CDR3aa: CASSPPSGGLGNEQFF
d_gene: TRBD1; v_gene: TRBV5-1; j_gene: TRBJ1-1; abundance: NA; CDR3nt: TGCGCCAGCAGCTCTCGACAGGGTTTGAACACTGAAGCTTTCTTT; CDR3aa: CASSSRQGLNTEAFF
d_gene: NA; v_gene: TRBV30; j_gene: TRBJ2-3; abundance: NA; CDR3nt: TGTGCCTGGAGTGTAGGTAGCGGAGACACAGATACGCAGTATTTT; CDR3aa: CAWSVGSGDTDTQYF
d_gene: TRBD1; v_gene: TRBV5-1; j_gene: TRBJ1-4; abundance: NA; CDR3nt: TGCGCCAGCAGCTTGCTCGGGACAGACGATGAAAAACTGTTTTTT; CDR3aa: CASSLLGTDDEKLFF
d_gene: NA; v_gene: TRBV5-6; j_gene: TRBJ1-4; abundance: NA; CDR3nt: TGTGCCAGCAGCGACGTTAGTGATGAAAAACTGTTTTTT; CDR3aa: CASSDVSDEKLFF
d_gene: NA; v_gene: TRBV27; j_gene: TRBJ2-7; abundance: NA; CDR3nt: TGTGCCAGCAGTTTATCGGGGCAGGGGATTTACGAGCAGTACTTC; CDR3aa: CASSLSGQGIYEQYF
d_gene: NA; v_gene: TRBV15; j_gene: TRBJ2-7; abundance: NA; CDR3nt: TGTGCCACCAGCACCTCAAGCGGCAGGGTCTACTTC; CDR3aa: CATSTSSGRVYF
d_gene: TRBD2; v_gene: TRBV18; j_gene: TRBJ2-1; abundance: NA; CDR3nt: TGTGCCAGCTCACCACCGAGCGGGAGTGATGAGCAGTTCTTC; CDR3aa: CASSPPSGSDEQFF
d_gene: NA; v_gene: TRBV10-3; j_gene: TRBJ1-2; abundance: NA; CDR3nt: TGTGCCGTTTCGACAGAAGCTAACTATGGCTACACCTTC; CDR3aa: CAVSTEANYGYTF
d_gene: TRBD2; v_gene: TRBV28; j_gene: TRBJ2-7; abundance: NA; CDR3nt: TGTGCCAGCAGAATCCCGGGACTAGCGGGAGCGACCTACGAGCAGTACTTC; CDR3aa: CASRIPGLAGATYEQYF
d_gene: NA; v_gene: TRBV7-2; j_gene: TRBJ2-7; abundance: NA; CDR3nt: TGTGCCAGCAGCCCCAGGGTTACCTACGAGCAGTACTTC; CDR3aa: CASSPRVTYEQYF
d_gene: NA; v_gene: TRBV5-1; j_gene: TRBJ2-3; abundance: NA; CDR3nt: TGCGCCAGCAGCGAGGACTACCGCACAGATACGCAGTATTTT; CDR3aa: CASSEDYRTDTQYF
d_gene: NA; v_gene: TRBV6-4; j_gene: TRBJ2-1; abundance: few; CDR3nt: TGTGCCAGCAGTGACTCGGCTAACCACGAGCAGTTCTTC; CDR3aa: CASSDSANHEQFF
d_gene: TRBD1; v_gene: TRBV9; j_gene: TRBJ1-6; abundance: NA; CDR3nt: TGTGCCAGCAGCCCGCGGACAGGGGTCAATTCACCCCTCCACTTT; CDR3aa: CASSPRTGVNSPLHF
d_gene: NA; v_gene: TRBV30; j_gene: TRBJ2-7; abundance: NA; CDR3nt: TGTGCCTGGGTGGACACCGGGGACAACAAAGTGGGGCAGTACTTC; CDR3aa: CAWVDTGDNKVGQYF
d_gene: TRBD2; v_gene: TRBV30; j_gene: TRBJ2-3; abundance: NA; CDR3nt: TGTGCCTGGAGTGCGGTAGCGGGAAGCACAGATACGCAGTATTTT; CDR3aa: CAWSAVAGSTDTQYF
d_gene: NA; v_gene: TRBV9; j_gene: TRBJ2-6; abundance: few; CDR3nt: TGTGCCAGCAGCGTAGGGAGAACACCCACTGGGGCCAACGTCCTGACTTTC; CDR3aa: CASSVGRTPTGANVLTF
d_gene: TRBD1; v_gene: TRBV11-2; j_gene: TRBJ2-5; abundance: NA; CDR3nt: TGTGCCAGCAGCTTTGGACAGGCTAAGGGCACCCAGTACTTC; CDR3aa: CASSFGQAKGTQYF
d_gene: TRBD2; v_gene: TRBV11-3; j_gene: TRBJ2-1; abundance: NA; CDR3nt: TGTGCCAGCAGCTTAGGATTTGGCGGGGGTCCCGATGAGCAGTTCTTC; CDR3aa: CASSLGFGGGPDEQFF
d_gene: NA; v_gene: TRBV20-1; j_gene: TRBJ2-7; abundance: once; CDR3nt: TGCAGTGCCGCGGATCCCTACGAGCAGTACTTC; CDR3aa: CSAADPYEQYF
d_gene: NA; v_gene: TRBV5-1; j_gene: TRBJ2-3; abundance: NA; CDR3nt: TGCGCCAGCAGCGAGGGACCAACAGGGTCAGATACGCAGTATTTT; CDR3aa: CASSEGPTGSDTQYF
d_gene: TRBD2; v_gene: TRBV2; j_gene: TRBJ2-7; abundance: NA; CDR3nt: TGTGCCAGCGGGACTAGCGGATCCTACGAGCAGTACTTC; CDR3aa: CASGTSGSYEQYF
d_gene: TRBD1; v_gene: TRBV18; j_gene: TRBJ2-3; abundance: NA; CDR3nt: TGTGCCAGCTCACCCGCGGGACAGGCATCTACGCAGTATTTT; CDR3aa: CASSPAGQASTQYF
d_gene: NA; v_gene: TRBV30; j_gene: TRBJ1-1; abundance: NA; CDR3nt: TGTGCCTGGAGTCCGCAGAACACTGAAGCTTTCTTT; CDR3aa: CAWSPQNTEAFF
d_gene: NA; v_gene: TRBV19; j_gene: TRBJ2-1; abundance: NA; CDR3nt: TGTGCCAGTAGTATCGCTAGGGAATATTCCAATGAGCAGTTCTTC; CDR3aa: CASSIAREYSNEQFF
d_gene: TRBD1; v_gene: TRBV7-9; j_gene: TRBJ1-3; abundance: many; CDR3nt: TGTGCCAGCAGCTCGACTGACAGGGGTGGAAACACCATATATTTT; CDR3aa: CASSSTDRGGNTIYF
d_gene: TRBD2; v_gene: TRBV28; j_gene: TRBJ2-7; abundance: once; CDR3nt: TGTGCCAGCAGTCCCCCAGACCGAACTAGCGGGGGGTACGGGCAGTACTTC; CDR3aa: CASSPPDRTSGGYGQYF
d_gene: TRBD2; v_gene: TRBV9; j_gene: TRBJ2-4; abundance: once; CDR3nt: TGTGCCAGCAGCCGTCAGCCCGGGGGACTAGCGGGAGGGCCAATCGACATTCAGTACTTC; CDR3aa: CASSRQPGGLAGGPIDIQYF
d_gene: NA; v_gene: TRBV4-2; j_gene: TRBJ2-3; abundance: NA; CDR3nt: TGTGCCAGCAGCCAAGGCGGGTTGGGGAATACGCAGTATTTT; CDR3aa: CASSQGGLGNTQYF
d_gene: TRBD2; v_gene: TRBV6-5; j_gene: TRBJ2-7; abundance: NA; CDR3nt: TGTGCCAGCAGTTTAGGACTAGTCTACGAGCAGTACTTC; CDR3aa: CASSLGLVYEQYF
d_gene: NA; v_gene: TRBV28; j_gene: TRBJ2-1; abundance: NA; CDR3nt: TGTGCCAGCAGTTTATGGGTCTCCGGTGAGCAGTTCTTC; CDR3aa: CASSLWVSGEQFF
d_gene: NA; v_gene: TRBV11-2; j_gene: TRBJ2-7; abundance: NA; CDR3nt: TGTGCCAGCAGCTTAGTAGGAGGAGGCGAGCAGTACTTC; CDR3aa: CASSLVGGGEQYF
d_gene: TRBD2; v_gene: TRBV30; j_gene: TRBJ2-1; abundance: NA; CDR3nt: TGTGCCTGGAGTGTACTAGGGGCTAGCGGTGAGGATGAGCAGTTCTTC; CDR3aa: CAWSVLGASGEDEQFF
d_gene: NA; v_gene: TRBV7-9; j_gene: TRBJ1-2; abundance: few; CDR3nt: TGTGCCAGCAGCCAGATCTCAGGGGCGGAGTATGGCTACACCTTC; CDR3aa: CASSQISGAEYGYTF
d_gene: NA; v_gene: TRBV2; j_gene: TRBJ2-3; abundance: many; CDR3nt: TGTGCCAGCAGTCGGGCCTATGCCCTCCCGCCGGATACGCAGTATTTT; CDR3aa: CASSRAYALPPDTQYF
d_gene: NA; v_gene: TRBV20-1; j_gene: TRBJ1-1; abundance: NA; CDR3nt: TGCAGTGCGCAGGGAATCACTGAAGCTTTCTTT; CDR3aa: CSAQGITEAFF
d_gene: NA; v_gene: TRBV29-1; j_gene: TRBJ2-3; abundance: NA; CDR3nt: TGCAGCGTTGAGAGGGGAACCGGGACAGATACGCAGTATTTT; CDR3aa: CSVERGTGTDTQYF
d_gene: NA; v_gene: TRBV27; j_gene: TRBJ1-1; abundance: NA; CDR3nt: TGTGCCAGCAGACTACAGGGGAACACTGAAGCTTTCTTT; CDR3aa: CASRLQGNTEAFF
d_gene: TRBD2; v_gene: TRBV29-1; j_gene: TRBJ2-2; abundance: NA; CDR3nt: TGCAGCGTTGAAGGAGGAGCGGGAGTTGACACCGGGGAGCTGTTTTTT; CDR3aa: CSVEGGAGVDTGELFF
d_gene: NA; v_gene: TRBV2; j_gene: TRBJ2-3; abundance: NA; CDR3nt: TGTGCCAGCAGCGGGTGGCGGAGGGGGGCCACAGATACGCAGTATTTT; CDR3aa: CASSGWRRGATDTQYF
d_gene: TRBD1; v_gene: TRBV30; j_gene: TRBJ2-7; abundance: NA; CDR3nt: TGTGCCTGGAGTGTACGACAGGGGTTCGAGCAGTACTTC; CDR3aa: CAWSVRQGFEQYF
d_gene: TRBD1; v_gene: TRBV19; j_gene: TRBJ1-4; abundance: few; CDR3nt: TGTGCCACTCGAGGGACAGCCGGCGGCGATGAAAAACTGTTTTTT; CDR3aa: CATRGTAGGDEKLFF
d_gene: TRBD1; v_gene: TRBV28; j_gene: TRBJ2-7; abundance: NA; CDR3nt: TGTGCCAGTAATCGACAGGGGAGGTACGAGCAGTACTTC; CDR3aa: CASNRQGRYEQYF
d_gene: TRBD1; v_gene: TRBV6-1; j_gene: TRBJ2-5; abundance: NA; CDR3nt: TGTGCCATTTCACAGGGGGACGGGGAGACCCAGTACTTC; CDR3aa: CAISQGDGETQYF
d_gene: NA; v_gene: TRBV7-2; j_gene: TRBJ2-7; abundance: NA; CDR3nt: TGTGCCAGCAGCTTAAGGGACGGTGACTACGAGCAGTACTTC; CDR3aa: CASSLRDGDYEQYF
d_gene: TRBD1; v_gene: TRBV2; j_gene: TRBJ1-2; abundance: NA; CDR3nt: TGTGCCAGCCCCCGACCTTTGGGGGGACAGGGACATGGCTACACCTTC; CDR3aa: CASPRPLGGQGHGYTF
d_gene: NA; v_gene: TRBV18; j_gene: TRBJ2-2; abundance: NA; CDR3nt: TGTGCCAGCTCACCACCGACAGGGAACACCGGGGAGCTGTTTTTT; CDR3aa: CASSPPTGNTGELFF
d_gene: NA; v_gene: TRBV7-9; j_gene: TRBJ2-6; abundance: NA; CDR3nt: TGTGCCAGCAGCCCTCCTCTATTGGGGGCCAACGTCCTGACTTTC; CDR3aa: CASSPPLLGANVLTF
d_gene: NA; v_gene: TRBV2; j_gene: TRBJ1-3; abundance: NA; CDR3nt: TGTACCAGCAGTGAGAACTCTGGAAACACCATATATTTT; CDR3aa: CTSSENSGNTIYF
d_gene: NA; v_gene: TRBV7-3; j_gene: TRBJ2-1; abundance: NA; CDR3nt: TGTGCCAGCAGCCCACTGGCGGACAGAACCAACAATGAGCAGTTCTTC; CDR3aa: CASSPLADRTNNEQFF
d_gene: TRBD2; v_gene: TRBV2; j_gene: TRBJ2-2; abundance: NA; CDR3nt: TGTGCCAGCAGGGGAGGGGGTAGCGGGAGAGGCACCGGGGAGCTGTTTTTT; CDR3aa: CASRGGGSGRGTGELFF
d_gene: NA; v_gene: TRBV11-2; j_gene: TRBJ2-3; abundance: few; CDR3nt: TGTGCCAGCACCCCCGGGAGAGGGAGGAGTACGCAGTATTTT; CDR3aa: CASTPGRGRSTQYF
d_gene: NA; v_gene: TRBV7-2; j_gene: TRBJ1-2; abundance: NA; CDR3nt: TGTGCCAGCAGCCCATACAGGGAGACTTATGGCTACACCTTC; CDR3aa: CASSPYRETYGYTF
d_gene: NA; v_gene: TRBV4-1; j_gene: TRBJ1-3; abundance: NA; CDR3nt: TGCGCCAGCAGCCAAGATCTAAGGGGATCTGGAAACACCATATATTTT; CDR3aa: CASSQDLRGSGNTIYF
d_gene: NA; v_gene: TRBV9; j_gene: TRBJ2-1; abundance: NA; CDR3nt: TGTGCCAGCAGCGTAGAAAGTACAGGGAACAATGAGCAGTTCTTC; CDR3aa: CASSVESTGNNEQFF
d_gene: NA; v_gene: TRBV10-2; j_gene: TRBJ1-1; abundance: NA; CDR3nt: TGCGCCGCCGGGGGGGGGCACGCTGAAGCTTTCTTT; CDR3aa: CAAGGGHAEAFF